The 20 T cell receptor beta chains in this list originate from one sample, sequenced in a study of T cells in Graves' hyperthyroidism and ophthalmopathy. TCR beta CDR3 sequences were amplified from RNA transcripts. HTBI primers drove first-round RT-PCR of the TCR CDR3. A single record per CDR3 protein comes from TCRdb applying MiXCR to the multiplex PCR reads. The sample records 300,000 to 400,000 distinct CDR3 sequences, 21% being singletons. Sequencing used blood. The receptors shown here come from a woman aged 45-65 years with Graves' hyperthyroidism.

This clonotype showed up just a few times. The chain has TRBV9 and TRBJ2-7; D gene ambiguous. Germline lookup yields CDR1 SGDLS and CDR2 YYNGEE. V dropped 0 bases and J dropped 4 bases, with 14 bases sitting between them. The CDR3 totals 15 residues. The CDR3 sequence is CASSVGVEGFYEQYF. In DNA form, the CDR3 reads TGTGCCAGCAGCGTAGGGGTTGAAGGCTTTTACGAGCAGTACTTC.

Many counts were recorded for this clonotype. The genes are TRBV30 and TRBJ2-7, with 10 bases that match TRBD1. The V gene's germline CDR1 is GTSNPN and CDR2 SVGIG (reference sequence). This CDR3 has 14 residues. V shed 4 bases, J shed 4 bases, and the junction held 7 bases outside the gene matches. The CDR3 spells CAWTHRDRGYEQYF. The CDR3 DNA is TGTGCCTGGACTCACCGGGACAGGGGATACGAGCAGTACTTC.

The sample holds one count of this clonotype. At one end the junction does not follow the germline gene, possibly because of a read error. The J gene is TRBJ1-1, the V gene TRBV11-2; D is unclear. The CDR3 consists of 13 residues. Germline V gene lookup returns CDR1 SGHAT and CDR2 FQNNGV. The DNA for the CDR3 is TGCGCCAGCAGCATGGGAGGGAGCACTGAAGCTTTCTTT. Translated: CASSMGGSTEAFF.

This clonotype was recorded at least ten times. This chain joins TRBV7-2 and TRBJ2-3, with 10 bases matching TRBD1. The CDR3 runs to 14 residues. Germline loops: CDR1 SGHTA, CDR2 FQGNSA. The CDR3 sequence: CAVLTGGRTDTQYF. In DNA form, the CDR3 reads TGTGCTGTTTTGACAGGGGGCAGGACAGATACGCAGTATTTT. Together with reference TRBV7-2 and TRBJ2-3, the CDR3 gives the full variable domain: GAGVSQSPSNKVTEKGKDVELRCDPISGHTALYWYRQSLGQGLEFLIYFQGNSAPDKSGLPSDRFSAERTGGSVSTLTIQRTQQEDSAVYLCAVLTGGRTDTQYFGPGTRLTVL.

This clonotype has ten or more counts. This chain uses TRBV6-1 with TRBJ1-1, with unresolved D. The CDR3 covers 13 residues. Per germline, CDR1 MNHNS and CDR2 SASEGT. V was trimmed by 1 base and J by 1 base, leaving 4 bases between them. The chain's CDR3 is CASSEVWNTEAFF. CDR3 DNA sequence: TGTGCCAGCAGTGAAGTTTGGAACACTGAAGCTTTCTTT.

This clonotype was seen many times. The chain recombines TRBV7-8 with TRBJ2-3, with 12 bases matching TRBD2. V trimming: 5 bases; J trimming: 2 bases; junction bases outside the gene matches: 5. From germline, CDR1 is SGHVS and CDR2 FQNEAQ. CDR3 size: 16 residues. The CDR3 here is CASSLRLAGATDTQYF. CDR3 DNA sequence: TGTGCCAGCAGCCTCCGACTAGCGGGGGCCACAGATACGCAGTATTTT.

Notes on this clonotype: An end of the junction does not agree with germline; a read error may underlie this. The rearrangement links TRBV11-2 to TRBJ2-7; a weak D match, TRBD2 (6 bases). Germline V gene sequence: CDR1 SGHAT, CDR2 FQNNGV. The CDR3 totals 14 residues. As DNA, the CDR3 is TGTGCCAGTAGCTCCTCCGGGACTCCCTTAGAGCAGTACTTC. The encoded protein is CASSSSGTPLEQYF. The complete variable domain, with remaining parts taken from reference TRBV11-2 and TRBJ2-7, reads EAGVAQSPRYKIIEKRQSVAFWCNPISGHATLYWYQQILGQGPKLLIQFQNNGVVDDSQLPKDRFSAERLKGVDSTLKIQPAKLEDSAVYLCASSSSGTPLEQYFGPGTRLTVT.

This clonotype has ten or more counts. The genes are TRBV28 and TRBJ2-7; 9 bases are a match to TRBD1. The CDR3 contains 14 residues. The V gene end was trimmed by 3 bases and the J gene end by 3 bases; junction bases not matched to a gene: 3. Germline V gene sequence: CDR1 MDHEN, CDR2 SYDVKM. CDR3 DNA: TGTGCCAGCAGTTTGTCGACAGGGGGCTACGAGCAGTACTTC. Translating gives CASSLSTGGYEQYF.

This clonotype was found many times. The chain has TRBV12-3 or TRBV12-4 and TRBJ1-1; D is unresolved. CDR3 size: 13 residues. Deletions cut 8 bases from V and 1 base from J, with 11 bases between. The CDR3 bases are TGTGCCAGCGGTACACAGAGGAACACTGAAGCTTTCTTT. This gives the protein CASGTQRNTEAFF.

The sample holds many counts of this clonotype. The chain links TRBV18 to TRBJ2-1; 7 nucleotides match TRBD2. V lost 2 bases and J lost 3; bases outside the gene matches: 7. The CDR3 is 16 residues long. Looked up from germline, CDR1 is KGHSH and CDR2 is LQKENI. CDR3 protein: CASSPEPGGSYNEQFF. The CDR3 bases are TGTGCCAGCTCACCAGAGCCGGGCGGGAGCTACAATGAGCAGTTCTTC.

The V and J genes are TRBV20-1 and TRBJ2-7; TRBD1 or TRBD2 may be the D gene (5 bases each). Deletions cut 3 bases from V and 2 bases from J, with 11 bases between. Germline V gene sequence: CDR1 DFQATT, CDR2 SNEGSKA (reference sequence). The CDR3 is 13 residues long. CDR3 region: CSARVGTTYEQYF. The CDR3, as DNA: TGCAGTGCTAGGGTCGGGACGACCTACGAGCAGTACTTC.

This clonotype was detected only a few times. J is TRBJ1-6 and V is TRBV28; D gene ambiguous. CDR3 length equals 14 residues. V shed 7 bases and J shed 6 bases, with 13 bases lying between them. Germline CDR1 reads MDHEN; CDR2 reads SYDVKM. DNA for the CDR3: TGTGCCAGCACCCGGACCTACCGTAATTCACCCCTCCACTTT. The encoded protein is CASTRTYRNSPLHF.

This clonotype was detected many times. The J gene is TRBJ2-7, the V gene TRBV10-3; TRBD1 aligns across 7 bases. This CDR3 region has 16 residues. Unmatched junction bases numbered 13, after V lost 4 bases and J lost 4 bases. Germline V CDR1 and CDR2: ENHRY, SYGVKD. The CDR3 here is CAISAHRGAGSYEQYF. The DNA for the CDR3 is TGTGCCATCAGTGCTCACAGGGGAGCAGGCTCTTACGAGCAGTACTTC.

Many counts were recorded for this clonotype. V gene TRBV20-1 combines with J gene TRBJ1-2, with 10 bases aligning to TRBD1. Germline V gives CDR1 DFQATT, CDR2 SNEGSKA (reference sequence). This CDR3 is built from 15 residues. With V trimmed by 7 bases and J by 8 bases, 16 bases remained unmatched. The CDR3 region is CSGLVRDRGVGGYTF. In DNA, the CDR3 is TGCAGTGGTTTGGTCCGGGACAGGGGCGTGGGAGGCTACACCTTC.

This clonotype was recorded many times. V gene TRBV28 combines with J gene TRBJ2-7; D is possibly TRBD1 (5 bases). This CDR3 is built from 15 residues. The ends were cut back, 6 bases at V and 2 bases at J, with 17 bases in the middle. Germline CDR1 and CDR2: MDHEN and SYDVKM. As DNA, the CDR3 is TGTGCCAGCAGCCGAACCCAGGGTAGGGCCTACGAGCAGTACTTC. This gives the protein CASSRTQGRAYEQYF.

This clonotype came up a few times. With a much larger clone just one base away, this may be a read error. The V gene is TRBV7-9, the J gene TRBJ2-7, with D uncertain. The CDR3 sequence is 14 residues long. CDR1 and CDR2 (germline): SEHNR, FQNEAQ (reference sequence). CDR3 in amino acids: CASSSGWGVHEQCF. As DNA, the CDR3 is TGTGCCAGCAGCTCCGGTTGGGGTGTCCACGAGCAGTGCTTC.

This clonotype was observed a few times. The CDR3 protein is CASSLIATGELFF. CDR3 bases: TGTGCCAGCAGCTTGATCGCCACCGGGGAGCTGTTTTTT. This rearrangement joins TRBV7-8 to TRBJ2-2; D gene unclear. Germline V gene lookup returns CDR1 SGHVS and CDR2 FQNEAQ. Trimming removed 3 bases at V and 4 bases at J, with 6 bases between. CDR3 length equals 13 residues.

This rearrangement joins TRBV10-3 to TRBJ1-1, with TRBD1 as a possible D gene (5 bases). CDR1 and CDR2 (germline): ENHRY, SYGVKD. The V end lost 0 bases, the J end lost 6 bases, and 8 bases lay between the germline ends. The CDR3 extends over 13 amino acids. CDR3 coding DNA: TGTGCCATCAGTGAGTCGGGGCGTCCTGAAGCTTTCTTT. It specifies CAISESGRPEAFF.

This clonotype showed up just once. The chain joins TRBV19 to TRBJ2-1, with 13 bases aligning to TRBD2. V gave up 7 bases and J gave up 7 bases; unmatched junction bases: 10. Germline values: CDR1 LNHDA, CDR2 SQIVND (reference sequence). This CDR3 is built from 16 residues. The CDR3, as DNA: TGTGCCAGTAACGACGAGACTAGCGGGAGGAGAAATGAGCAGTTCTTC. Encoded protein: CASNDETSGRRNEQFF.

The chain employs TRBV20-1 and TRBJ2-5, with a weak D call TRBD2 (7 bases). Trimming took 0 bases from V and 5 from J, leaving 16 bases between them. Germline assignment: CDR1 DFQATT and CDR2 SNEGSKA (reference sequence). The CDR3 runs to 15 residues. CDR3 sequence reads: CSARDQRGREETQYF. For the CDR3, the DNA is TGCAGTGCTAGAGACCAGAGGGGGAGGGAGGAGACCCAGTACTTC.